This TCR beta chain was sequenced for a study of memory CD8 T cells in hepatitis C reinfection. Time point reported: late/post reinfection, 12 to 24 weeks after detection. The sorted cells went straight to TCR sequencing with no prior in vitro expansion. The method was immunoSEQ multiplex PCR; TCRdb's version includes in-frame clones alone and lacks a portion of them. The sample yields approximately 46,000 clones, 89% seen once. V was trimmed by 6 bases and J by 6 bases, leaving 11 bases between them. The CDR3 consists of 12 residues. CDR1 is MNHEY, CDR2 SVGAGI, per germline. Sequenced: naive CD8+ T cells sorted from blood. The origin of this receptor is a man younger than 35 with hepatitis C virus infection. This chain joins TRBV6-5 and TRBJ1-2; TRBD1 is a possible D gene (5 bases). The CDR3, as DNA: TGTGCCAGCAGCCACCCCAGGGATGGCTACACCTTC. Protein sequence: CASSHPRDGYTF.